Presented here are 19 T cell receptor beta chains from one specimen sequenced in a study of shared clonotypes between healthy human individuals. Only in-frame clones appear in the TCRdb table, and some are missing; sequencing was by immunoSEQ multiplex PCR. The table includes 2.5 million or so clones, approximately 94% detected once. The sequenced sample was naive CD4+ T cells sorted from blood. As to subset: CD45RA+ positively selected. The receptors stem from a man between 18 and 35 years old in good health.

The rearrangement uses TRBV5-6 and TRBJ1-2; a possible D gene is TRBD1 (5 bases). Germline loops: CDR1 SGHDT, CDR2 YYEEEE. The CDR3 is 13 residues long. Trimming shortened V by 6 bases and J by 9 bases, and 18 bases separated the two germline ends. CDR3 region: CASTWGDPPSYTF. Here the CDR3 DNA reads TGTGCCAGCACCTGGGGGGATCCCCCTAGCTACACCTTC.

This chain joins TRBV7-9 and TRBJ2-5; 10 bases line up with TRBD2. The V and J ends lost 5 bases and 5 bases, in that order; junction bases with no gene match: 8. The V gene's germline CDR1 is SEHNR and CDR2 FQNEAQ (reference sequence). CDR3 length: 15 amino acids. The CDR3 region is CASSALAGGGETQYF. The CDR3, as DNA: TGTGCCAGCAGCGCCTTAGCGGGGGGAGGGGAGACCCAGTACTTC.

The chain's CDR3 is CASSRQGAGEQYF. DNA for the CDR3: TGTGCCAGCAGTCGACAGGGGGCTGGAGAGCAGTACTTC. The chain links TRBV11-3 to TRBJ2-7; 10 bases match TRBD1. There are 13 residues in the CDR3. The V segment lost 6 bases and the J segment 7 bases; nucleotides outside the gene matches: 6. Germline CDR1 is SGHNT and CDR2 is YENEEA.

Of note for this clone: This sample includes further DNA sequences coding for the same CDR3. V gene TRBV5-1 combines with J gene TRBJ2-7; D gene unclear. Deletions cut 2 bases from V and 3 bases from J, with 12 bases between. Germline CDR1 reads SGHRS; CDR2 reads YFSETQ. The CDR3 is 14 amino acids. CDR3 sequence: CASSLRVGNYEQYF. CDR3 nucleotides: TGCGCCAGCAGCTTACGAGTGGGGAACTACGAGCAGTACTTC.

The genes are TRBV5-1 and TRBJ1-1; D is possibly TRBD1 (6 bases). Trimming shortened V by 0 bases and J by 1 base, and 10 bases separated the two germline ends. This CDR3 contains 15 residues. Germline V gene sequence: CDR1 SGHRS, CDR2 YFSETQ. The DNA for the CDR3 is TGCGCCAGCAGCTTGGACAGGGTAAGGAACACTGAAGCTTTCTTT. Translated, it gives CASSLDRVRNTEAFF. Full variable domain (remainder filled in from reference TRBV5-1 and TRBJ1-1): KAGVTQTPRYLIKTRGQQVTLSCSPISGHRSVSWYQQTPGQGLQFLFEYFSETQRNKGNFPGRFSGRQFSNSRSEMNVSTLELGDSALYLCASSLDRVRNTEAFFGQGTRLTVV.

V is TRBV5-1 and J is TRBJ2-3; TRBD2 agrees at 14 bases. The junction had 4 bases not matched to a gene; V was cut back by 4 bases and J by 0 bases. The CDR3 spans 17 residues. From germline, CDR1 is SGHRS and CDR2 YFSETQ. The CDR3 nucleotides read TGCGCCAGCAGCGCGGGGACTAGCGGGGGTAGCACAGATACGCAGTATTTT. Translation: CASSAGTSGGSTDTQYF.

CDR3 loop: CASGLVLPEGGGYTF. CDR3 nucleotides: TGTGCTAGTGGTTTGGTACTTCCGGAAGGAGGTGGCTACACCTTC. The chain carries TRBV12-5 and TRBJ1-2, with D uncertain. CDR3 length equals 15 residues. The V and J ends lost 0 bases and 7 bases respectively, with 15 bases between them. CDR1 is LGHNT and CDR2 is FRNRAP in the germline V gene.

CDR3 amino acids: CASSLASGGVTYEQYF. The CDR3 bases are TGTGCCAGCAGCTTGGCTAGCGGGGGGGTTACCTACGAGCAGTACTTC. This chain connects TRBV7-2 to TRBJ2-5, with TRBD2 identical over 12 bases. The end of the DNA is better explained by TRBJ2-7, so the J call may be wrong. CDR1 is SGHTA and CDR2 is FQGNSA in the germline V gene. The CDR3 spans 16 residues.

Regarding this clone: Additional DNA sequences in this sample encode the identical CDR3. J is TRBJ2-1 and V is TRBV5-1; 8 bases align to TRBD1. CDR3 length: 15 amino acids. J lost 0 bases, V lost 2 bases, and 1 base had no gene match. Germline V lookup: CDR1 SGHRS, CDR2 YFSETQ. Here the CDR3 reads CASSFTGGSYNEQFF. The CDR3 bases are TGCGCCAGCAGCTTTACAGGGGGCTCCTACAATGAGCAGTTCTTC.

The chain joins TRBV10-3 to TRBJ2-7, with TRBD1 matching 7 bases. This CDR3 is 14 amino acids long. Losses at the gene ends were 5 bases for V and 1 base for J; bases not matched to a gene: 5. CDR1 is ENHRY and CDR2 is SYGVKD in the germline V gene. CDR3 nucleotides: TGTGCCATCAGTAACAGGGGAGATTCCTACGAGCAGTACTTC. It specifies CAISNRGDSYEQYF.

This chain joins TRBV12-5 and TRBJ1-1; D is ambiguous. The CDR3 has 14 residues. Germline CDR1 reads LGHNT; CDR2 reads FRNRAP. The ends were cut back, 2 bases at V and 4 bases at J, with 11 bases in the middle. CDR3 DNA sequence: TGTGCTAGTGGTTTGTGGCAGGAGGGCACTGAAGCTTTCTTT. Amino acid sequence: CASGLWQEGTEAFF. Variable domain in full (rest from reference TRBV12-5 and TRBJ1-1): DARVTQTPRHKVTEMGQEVTMRCQPILGHNTVFWYRQTMMQGLELLAYFRNRAPLDDSGMPKDRFSAEMPDATLATLKIQPSEPRDSAVYFCASGLWQEGTEAFFGQGTRLTVV.

This clone was detected only once. The CDR3 protein is CASSTGGTGAYEQYF. Written as DNA, the CDR3 is TGTGCCAGCAGCACCGGCGGGACAGGGGCCTACGAGCAGTACTTC. V gene TRBV7-9 combines with J gene TRBJ2-7; TRBD1 agrees at 10 bases. The germline gives CDR1 SEHNR, CDR2 FQNEAQ (reference sequence). Trimming cost V 5 bases and J 2 bases; bases outside gene matches: 6. This CDR3 contains 15 residues.

The CDR3 nucleotides are TGTGCCAGCAGCTTAGCGGGGGACTCTGGAAACACCATATATTTT. Amino acids: CASSLAGDSGNTIYF. V and J are TRBV7-9 and TRBJ1-3; TRBD1 might be the D (5 bases). Germline CDR1 and CDR2: SEHNR and FQNEAQ (reference sequence). This CDR3 spans 15 amino acids. V was clipped by 0 bases and J by 0 bases, with 6 bases between them.

The J gene is TRBJ2-7, the V gene TRBV6-5; D gene uncertain. The CDR3 is made up of 15 amino acids. CDR1 MNHEY and CDR2 SVGAGI come from the germline V gene. Trimming removed 0 bases at V and 3 bases at J, with 12 bases between. CDR3 nucleotides: TGTGCCAGCAGTTACTCGCAGGCTGGGCGCTACGAGCAGTACTTC. The encoded protein is CASSYSQAGRYEQYF.

Points on this clone: Other DNA sequences of this sample code for an identical CDR3. The CDR3 DNA reads TGTGCCAGCAGTGGCCAGGGCGGGTATGGCTACACCTTC. The encoded protein is CASSGQGGYGYTF. The chain uses TRBV2 and TRBJ1-2, with TRBD1 as a possible D gene (5 bases). CDR3 size: 13 residues. Trimming removed 4 bases at V and 5 bases at J, with 11 bases between. Germline CDR1 SNHLY, CDR2 FYNNEI.

The gene calls are TRBV7-9 and TRBJ2-5, with D hard to call. This CDR3 is built from 14 residues. Germline CDR1 SEHNR, CDR2 FQNEAQ (reference sequence). With 4 bases removed from V and 5 bases from J, the gap between germline ends came to 14 bases. Written as DNA, the CDR3 is TGTGCCAGCAGCTCCCCAGTTGACCTGGAGACCCAGTACTTC. Amino acid sequence: CASSSPVDLETQYF.

This rearrangement joins TRBV6-5 to TRBJ2-5, with 12 bases matching TRBD2. From germline, CDR1 is MNHEY and CDR2 SVGAGI. The ends lost 6 bases at V and 2 bases at J; junction bases unmatched: 4. This CDR3 spans 15 amino acids. The CDR3 reads CASRPGLAGQETQYF. CDR3 nucleotide sequence: TGTGCCAGCAGACCGGGACTAGCGGGTCAAGAGACCCAGTACTTC.

Comments on this clone: The identical CDR3 is also encoded by other nucleotide sequences in the sample. The chain couples TRBV6-4 to TRBJ2-3; D not resolved. Deletions cut 4 bases from V and 5 bases from J, with 7 bases between. This CDR3 has 12 amino acids. Germline V gives CDR1 MRHNA, CDR2 SNTAGT. The CDR3 DNA reads TGTGCCAGCAGTGGGCCTGGAGATACGCAGTATTTT. It codes for CASSGPGDTQYF.

The chain links TRBV28 to TRBJ2-7; the match to TRBD1 covers 9 bases. V was clipped by 6 bases and J by 4 bases; unmatched bases: 10. The CDR3 is 15 amino acids. Germline loops: CDR1 MDHEN, CDR2 SYDVKM. The CDR3 DNA follows: TGTGCCAGCAGCTCGATCCCGGGACAGGGATACGAGCAGTACTTC. Its protein is CASSSIPGQGYEQYF.